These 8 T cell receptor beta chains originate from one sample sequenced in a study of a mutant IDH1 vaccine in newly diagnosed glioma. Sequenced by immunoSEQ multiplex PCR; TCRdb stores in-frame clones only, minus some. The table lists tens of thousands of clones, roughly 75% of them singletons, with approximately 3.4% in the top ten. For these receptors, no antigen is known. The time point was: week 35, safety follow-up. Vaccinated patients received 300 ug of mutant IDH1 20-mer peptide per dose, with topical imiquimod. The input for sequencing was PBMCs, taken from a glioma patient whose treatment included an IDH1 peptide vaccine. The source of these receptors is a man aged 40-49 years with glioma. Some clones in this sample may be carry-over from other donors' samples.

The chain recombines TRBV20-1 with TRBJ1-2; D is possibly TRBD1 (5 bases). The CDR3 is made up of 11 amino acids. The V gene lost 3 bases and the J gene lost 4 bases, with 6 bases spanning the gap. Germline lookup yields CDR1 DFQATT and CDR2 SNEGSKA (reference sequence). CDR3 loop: CSASTGYGYTF. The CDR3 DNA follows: TGCAGTGCTAGTACAGGCTATGGCTACACCTTC.

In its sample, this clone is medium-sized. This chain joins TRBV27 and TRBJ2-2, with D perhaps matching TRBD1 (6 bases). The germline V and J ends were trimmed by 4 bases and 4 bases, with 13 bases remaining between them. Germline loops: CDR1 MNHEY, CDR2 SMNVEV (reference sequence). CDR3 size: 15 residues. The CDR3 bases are TGTGCCAGCAGTTCCCCCCCCAGGGGCACCGGGGAGCTGTTTTTT. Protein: CASSSPPRGTGELFF.

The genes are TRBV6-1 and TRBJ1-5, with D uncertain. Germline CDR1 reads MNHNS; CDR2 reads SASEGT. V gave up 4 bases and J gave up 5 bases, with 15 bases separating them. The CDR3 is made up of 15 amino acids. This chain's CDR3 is CASSVWLGLYQPQHF. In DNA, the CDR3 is TGTGCCAGCAGTGTTTGGTTAGGGCTCTATCAGCCCCAGCATTTT.

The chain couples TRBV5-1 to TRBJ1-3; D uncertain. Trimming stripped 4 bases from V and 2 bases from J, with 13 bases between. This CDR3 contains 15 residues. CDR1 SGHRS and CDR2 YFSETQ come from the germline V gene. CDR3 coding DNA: TGCGCCAGCAGCACAATTCCGGGTGCTGGAAACACCATATATTTT. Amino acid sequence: CASSTIPGAGNTIYF.

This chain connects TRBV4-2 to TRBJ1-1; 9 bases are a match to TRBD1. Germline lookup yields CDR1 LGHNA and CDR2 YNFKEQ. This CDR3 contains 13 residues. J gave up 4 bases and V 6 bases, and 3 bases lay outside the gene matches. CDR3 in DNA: TGTGCCAGCAGAACAGGGGGCATCACTGAAGCTTTCTTT. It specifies CASRTGGITEAFF.

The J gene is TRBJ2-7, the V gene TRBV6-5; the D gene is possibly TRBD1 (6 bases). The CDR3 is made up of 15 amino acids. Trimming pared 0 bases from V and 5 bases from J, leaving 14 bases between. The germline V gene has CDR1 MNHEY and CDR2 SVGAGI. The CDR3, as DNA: TGTGCCAGCAGTTACTCGAGGGGGATCGTCCACGAGCAGTACTTC. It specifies CASSYSRGIVHEQYF.

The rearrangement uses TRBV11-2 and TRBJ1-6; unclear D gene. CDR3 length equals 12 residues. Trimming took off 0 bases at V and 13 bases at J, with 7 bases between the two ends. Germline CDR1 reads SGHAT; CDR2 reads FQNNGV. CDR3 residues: CASSLDRLPLHF. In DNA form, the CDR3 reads TGTGCCAGCAGCTTAGATCGTTTGCCCCTCCACTTT. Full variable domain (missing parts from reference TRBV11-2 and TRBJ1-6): EAGVAQSPRYKIIEKRQSVAFWCNPISGHATLYWYQQILGQGPKLLIQFQNNGVVDDSQLPKDRFSAERLKGVDSTLKIQPAKLEDSAVYLCASSLDRLPLHFGNGTRLTVT.

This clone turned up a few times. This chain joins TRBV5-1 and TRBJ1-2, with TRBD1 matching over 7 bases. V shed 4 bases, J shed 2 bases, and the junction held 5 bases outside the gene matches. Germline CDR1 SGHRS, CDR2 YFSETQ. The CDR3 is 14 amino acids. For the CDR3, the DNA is TGCGCCAGCAGCCTTCAGGGGGGGAACTATGGCTACACCTTC. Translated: CASSLQGGNYGYTF.